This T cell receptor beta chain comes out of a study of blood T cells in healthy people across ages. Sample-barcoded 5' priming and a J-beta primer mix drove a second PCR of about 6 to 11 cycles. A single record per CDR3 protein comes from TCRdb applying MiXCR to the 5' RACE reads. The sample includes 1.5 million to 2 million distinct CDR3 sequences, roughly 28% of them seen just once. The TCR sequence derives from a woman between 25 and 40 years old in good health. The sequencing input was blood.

CDR3 DNA sequence: TGTGCCAGCTCACCCTTGGACTCGGGCGACTACACCTTC. It codes for CASSPLDSGDYTF. This rearrangement joins TRBV18 to TRBJ1-2; D is undetermined. This CDR3 has 13 residues. With 3 bases removed from V and 10 bases from J, the gap between germline ends came to 15 bases. The V gene's germline CDR1 is KGHSH and CDR2 LQKENI.